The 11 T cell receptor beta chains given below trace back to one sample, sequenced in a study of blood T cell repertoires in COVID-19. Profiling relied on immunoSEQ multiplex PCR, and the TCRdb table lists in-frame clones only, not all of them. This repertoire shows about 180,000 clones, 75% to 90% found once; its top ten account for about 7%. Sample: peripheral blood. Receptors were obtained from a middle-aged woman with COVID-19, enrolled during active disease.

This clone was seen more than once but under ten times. CDR3 in DNA: TGTGCCAGCAGCAAGACAGGGGGAAATGAAAAACTGTTTTTT. Translation gives CASSKTGGNEKLFF. This sequence joins TRBV28 and TRBJ1-4; 9 bases are shared with TRBD1. The trim removed 6 bases at V and 5 bases at J, leaving 4 bases unmatched. Looked up from germline, CDR1 is MDHEN and CDR2 is SYDVKM. The CDR3 totals 14 residues.

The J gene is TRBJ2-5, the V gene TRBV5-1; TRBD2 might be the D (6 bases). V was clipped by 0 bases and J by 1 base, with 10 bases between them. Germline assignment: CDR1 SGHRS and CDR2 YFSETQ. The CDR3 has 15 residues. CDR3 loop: CASSLEGRGQETQYF. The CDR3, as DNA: TGCGCCAGCAGCTTGGAGGGGCGGGGCCAAGAGACCCAGTACTTC.

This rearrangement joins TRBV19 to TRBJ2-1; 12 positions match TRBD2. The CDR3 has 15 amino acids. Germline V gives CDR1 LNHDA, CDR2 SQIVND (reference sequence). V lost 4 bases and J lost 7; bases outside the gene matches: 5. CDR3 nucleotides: TGTGCCAGTAGTACCCTAGCGGGGGGGCCGAATGAGCAGTTCTTC. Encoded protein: CASSTLAGGPNEQFF.

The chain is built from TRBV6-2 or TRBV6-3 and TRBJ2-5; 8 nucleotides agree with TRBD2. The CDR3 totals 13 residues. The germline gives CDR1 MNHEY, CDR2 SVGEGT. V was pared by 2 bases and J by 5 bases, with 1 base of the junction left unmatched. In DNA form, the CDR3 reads TGTGCCAGCAGTTACCCGGGGGGGGAGACCCAGTACTTC. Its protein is CASSYPGGETQYF.

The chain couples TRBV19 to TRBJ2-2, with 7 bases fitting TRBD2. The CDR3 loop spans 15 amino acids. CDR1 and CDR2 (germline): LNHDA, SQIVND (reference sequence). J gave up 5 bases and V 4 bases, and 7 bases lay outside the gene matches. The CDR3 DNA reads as TGTGCCAGTAGTACCCGAAGCGGGGCTACCGGGGAGCTGTTTTTT. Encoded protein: CASSTRSGATGELFF.

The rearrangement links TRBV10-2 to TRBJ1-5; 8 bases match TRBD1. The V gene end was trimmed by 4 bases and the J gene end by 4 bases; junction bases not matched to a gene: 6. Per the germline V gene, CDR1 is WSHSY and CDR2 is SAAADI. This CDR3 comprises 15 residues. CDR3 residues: CASSVAGGENQPQHF. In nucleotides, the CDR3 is TGCGCCAGCAGTGTAGCAGGGGGCGAGAATCAGCCCCAGCATTTT.

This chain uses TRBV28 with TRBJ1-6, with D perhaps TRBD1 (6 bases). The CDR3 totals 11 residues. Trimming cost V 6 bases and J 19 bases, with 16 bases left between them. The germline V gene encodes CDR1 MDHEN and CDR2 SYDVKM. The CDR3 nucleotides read TGTGCCAGCAGCGTCACAGGGTTATCTCACTTT. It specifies CASSVTGLSHF.

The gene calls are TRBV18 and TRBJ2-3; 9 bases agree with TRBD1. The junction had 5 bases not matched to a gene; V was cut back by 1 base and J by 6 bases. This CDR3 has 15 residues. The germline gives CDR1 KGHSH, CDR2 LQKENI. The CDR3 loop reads CASSPRRTGADTQYF. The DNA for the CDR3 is TGTGCCAGCTCACCACGCCGGACAGGGGCCGATACGCAGTATTTT.

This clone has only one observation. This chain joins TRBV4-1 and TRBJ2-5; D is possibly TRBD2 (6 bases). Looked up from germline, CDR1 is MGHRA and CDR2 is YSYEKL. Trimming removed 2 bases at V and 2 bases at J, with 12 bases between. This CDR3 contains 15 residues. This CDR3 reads CASSQFWLAQETQYF. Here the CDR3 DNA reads TGCGCCAGCAGCCAATTTTGGCTAGCGCAAGAGACCCAGTACTTC.

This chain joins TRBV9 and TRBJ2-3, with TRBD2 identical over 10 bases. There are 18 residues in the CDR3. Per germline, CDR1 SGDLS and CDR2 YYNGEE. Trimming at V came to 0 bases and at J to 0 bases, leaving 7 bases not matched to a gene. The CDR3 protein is CASSVGKAGGRSTDTQYF. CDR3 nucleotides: TGTGCCAGCAGCGTAGGGAAAGCGGGGGGGAGGAGCACAGATACGCAGTATTTT.

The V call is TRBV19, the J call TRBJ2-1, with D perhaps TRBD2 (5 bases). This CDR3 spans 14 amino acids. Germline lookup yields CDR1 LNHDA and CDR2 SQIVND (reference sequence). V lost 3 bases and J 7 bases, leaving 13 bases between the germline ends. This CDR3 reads CASSISSAGNEQFF. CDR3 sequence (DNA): TGTGCCAGTAGTATTAGTTCTGCGGGTAATGAGCAGTTCTTC.